These 3 T cell receptor beta chains share one sample of origin, sequenced in a study of blood T cell repertoires in COVID-19 (dated by TCRdb to 2018 to 2020). The library relied on the immunoSEQ multiplex PCR assay. Drawn from immuneACCESS, this table holds only the in-frame rearrangements with V and J called that TCRdb kept. Clones are partly lost; checked studies trace under half to an unresolved V gene and leave the rest unexplained. The sample table holds 220,000 or so clones, of which 90% were seen once. The biggest ten clones account for roughly 15% of the sample. The sequenced sample consisted of PBMCs or T cells enriched from blood (not recorded which). The receptors were gathered from a man aged 30 to 45 who had been exposed to COVID-19.

V usage is TRBV5-1 and J usage is TRBJ2-2; 10 nucleotides line up with TRBD1. Germline lookup yields CDR1 SGHRS and CDR2 YFSETQ. Losses at the gene ends were 3 bases for V and 5 bases for J; bases not matched to a gene: 4. CDR3 length: 15 amino acids. In DNA form, the CDR3 reads TGCGCCAGCAGCTCCCCGGACAGGGGGACCGGGGAGCTGTTTTTT. Protein: CASSSPDRGTGELFF.

The genes are TRBV5-4 and TRBJ1-4, with 9 positions matching TRBD1. The junction had 16 bases not matched to a gene; V was cut back by 5 bases and J by 8 bases. The CDR3 is 17 amino acids. The germline V gene has CDR1 SGHNT and CDR2 YYREEE (reference sequence). The CDR3 here is CASSSDRGRGPAEKLFF. In DNA form, the CDR3 reads TGTGCCAGCAGTTCGGACAGGGGAAGGGGTCCGGCGGAAAAACTGTTTTTT.

This clone has a single count. V and J are TRBV18 and TRBJ1-1; D call uncertain. V was pared by 3 bases and J by 8 bases, with 13 bases between. In germline, CDR1 is KGHSH, CDR2 LQKENI. The length of the CDR3 is 13 residues. The CDR3 DNA follows: TGTGCCAGCTCACCTCGGGAGGGAATGGAAGCTTTCTTT. This codes for CASSPREGMEAFF.